Listed here is a single T cell receptor (beta chain). Antigen specificity is unknown. The data stem from a study of cytomegalovirus exposure and HLA in healthy donors. There were likely unrecorded immune exposures, though donors were nominally healthy when sampled. Points from the study as a whole: Reports credit the classifier with highly specific, highly sensitive diagnosis of cytomegalovirus status. The study put 150 to 200 TCR beta chains on its list as cytomegalovirus-associated. Reportedly, HLA-A and HLA-B alleles of most subjects were accurately predicted from TCR beta.

The germline V gene has CDR1 SEHNR and CDR2 FQNEAQ (reference sequence). This CDR3 has 14 amino acids. V lost 5 bases, J lost 9 bases, and 7 bases stayed unmatched. The study ran its PCR with 60 Vbeta and 13 Jbeta primers. Profiled with immunoSEQ multiplex PCR; TCRdb holds only in-frame clones, not every one. The sample has fewer than 150,000 clones, around three quarters seen once; the top ten hold approximately 5.6%. This TCR derives from a woman aged 40 to 50 in good health and CMV-seropositive. Material for sequencing was PBMCs. The chain is built from TRBV7-9 and TRBJ1-6, with 7 bases lining up with TRBD1. The DNA of the CDR3 is TGTGCCAGCAGCATAAGGGGGCCACTTTCACCCCTCCACTTT. Its protein is CASSIRGPLSPLHF.